A single sample gave rise to the 19 T cell receptor beta chains below, sequenced in a study of T-cell memory formation after mild COVID-19. TCRdb reanalysed the 5' RACE reads using MiXCR and keeps one entry per CDR3 protein. This table has 450,000 or so distinct CDR3 sequences, approximately 25% appearing once. Sample: PBMCs or a T cell subset sorted from them (not recorded which). The receptors were gathered from an adult woman who had mild COVID-19 (a few samples of this study predate the infection). Cell type and time point are not known.

V usage is TRBV5-1 and J usage is TRBJ2-5, with D perhaps TRBD1 or TRBD2 (7 bases each). CDR3 length equals 13 residues. Trimming stripped 7 bases from V and 2 bases from J, with 12 bases between. Germline CDR1 and CDR2: SGHRS and YFSETQ. CDR3 bases: TGCGCCAGCGCAGGGGGACTACAAGAGACCCAGTACTTC. Translated: CASAGGLQETQYF.

V usage is TRBV30 and J usage is TRBJ2-1; D unresolved. V lost 7 bases and J 5 bases, leaving 12 bases between the germline ends. There are 12 residues in the CDR3. The germline CDR1 and CDR2 sequences are GTSNPN and SVGIG (reference sequence). CDR3 coding DNA: TGTGCCTACTCCATCGTACACAATGAGCAGTTCTTC. Its protein is CAYSIVHNEQFF.

This clonotype occurred a few times. V gene TRBV9 combines with J gene TRBJ1-2; 8 bases are a match to TRBD1. Germline V gene data show CDR1 as SGDLS and CDR2 as YYNGEE. There are 16 residues in the CDR3. Trimming removed 4 bases from V and 6 bases from J; junction bases left unmatched: 14. CDR3 nucleotide sequence: TGTGCCAGCAGCCCGGCAGGGGGCGCAGTCGAAGATGGCTACACCTTC. Translating it yields CASSPAGGAVEDGYTF.

This clonotype was seen a handful of times. This chain links TRBV4-3 with TRBJ2-7; D might be TRBD1 (6 bases). In germline, CDR1 is LGHNA, CDR2 YSLEER. V lost 4 bases to trimming and J lost 2 bases, with 15 bases between them. The CDR3 runs 15 residues. CDR3 region: CASSPEGQRPYEQYF. The CDR3, as DNA: TGCGCCAGCAGCCCCGAGGGACAACGACCCTACGAGCAGTACTTC.

V usage is TRBV3-1 and J usage is TRBJ1-2; D remains ambiguous. From germline, CDR1 is LGHDT and CDR2 YNNKEL (reference sequence). This CDR3 has 16 residues. Deletions cut 4 bases from V and 4 bases from J, with 19 bases between. The chain's CDR3 is CASSPGRDALGYGYTF. The CDR3 DNA follows: TGTGCCAGCAGCCCCGGGCGGGATGCTCTGGGCTATGGCTACACCTTC. Full variable domain (remainder filled in from reference TRBV3-1 and TRBJ1-2): DTAVSQTPKYLVTQMGNDKSIKCEQNLGHDTMYWYKQDSKKFLKIMFSYNNKELIINETVPNRFSPKSPDKAHLNLHINSLELGDSAVYFCASSPGRDALGYGYTFGSGTRLTVV.

The rearrangement uses TRBV9 and TRBJ2-3, with TRBD2 identical over 10 bases. The germline gives CDR1 SGDLS, CDR2 YYNGEE. J was trimmed by 2 bases and V by 3 bases; bases with no gene match: 9. The CDR3 consists of 17 residues. The CDR3 DNA is TGTGCCAGCAGCGCCAGCGGGGGGGACATCCACACAGATACGCAGTATTTT. The encoded protein is CASSASGGDIHTDTQYF.

The chain links TRBV20-1 to TRBJ2-7; 7 nucleotides align to TRBD2. CDR1 and CDR2 (germline): DFQATT, SNEGSKA (reference sequence). Trimming removed 0 bases from V and 0 bases from J; junction bases left unmatched: 5. The length of the CDR3 is 15 residues. The CDR3 reads CSARDAAGTSYEQYF. The CDR3 nucleotides are TGCAGTGCTAGAGATGCAGCGGGGACCTCCTACGAGCAGTACTTC.

This sequence joins TRBV7-2 and TRBJ1-1; D remains unclear. The CDR3 totals 13 residues. V dropped 0 bases and J dropped 13 bases, with 15 bases sitting between them. From germline, CDR1 is SGHTA and CDR2 FQGNSA. The DNA for the CDR3 is TGTGCCAGCAGCTTAGCGTCCGACACCCCCTTTTTCTTT. Its translation is CASSLASDTPFFF.

The chain combines TRBV12-3 or TRBV12-4 with TRBJ1-1; D might be TRBD1 (5 bases). CDR3 size: 14 residues. V dropped 3 bases and J dropped 6 bases, with 14 bases sitting between them. Here the CDR3 reads CASSFGGWSAEAFF. In DNA, the CDR3 is TGTGCCAGCAGTTTCGGGGGTTGGTCGGCTGAAGCTTTCTTT.

The CDR3 nucleotides read TGCAGTGCTAGTCCCCCGGGCGCAGATACGCAGTATTTT. It codes for CSASPPGADTQYF. The rearrangement links TRBV20-1 to TRBJ2-3; the D is unclear. V lost 3 bases to trimming and J lost 4 bases, with 11 bases between them. The CDR3 sequence is 13 residues long. Germline values: CDR1 DFQATT, CDR2 SNEGSKA (reference sequence).

The V call is TRBV12-3 or TRBV12-4, the J call TRBJ2-1, with unresolved D. The CDR3 totals 13 residues. V dropped 6 bases and J dropped 12 bases, with 18 bases sitting between them. The CDR3 nucleotides are TGTGCCAGCAGCCGCTTAATACCCTATCCGCAGTTCTTC. This encodes CASSRLIPYPQFF.

The V gene is TRBV15, the J gene TRBJ2-7; 10 bases are shared with TRBD2. J gave up 2 bases and V 0 bases, and 1 base lay outside the gene matches. The length of the CDR3 is 15 residues. In germline, CDR1 is LNHNV, CDR2 YYDKDF (reference sequence). The CDR3 DNA reads TGTGCCACCAGCAGAGAAACTAGCGGGACCTACGAGCAGTACTTC. Protein: CATSRETSGTYEQYF.

This chain joins TRBV4-1 and TRBJ1-1; 9 bases line up with TRBD1. Germline V gives CDR1 MGHRA, CDR2 YSYEKL. The J segment lost 10 bases and the V segment lost 3 bases, leaving 12 bases of the junction unmatched. The length of the CDR3 is 15 residues. The CDR3 bases are TGCGCCAGCAGCCAGGACAGGGGCTCGCTCCTGGGAGCTTTCTTT. Translated, it gives CASSQDRGSLLGAFF.

This clonotype has at least ten counts. J is TRBJ2-1 and V is TRBV5-1, with D possibly matching TRBD1 (5 bases). V was pared by 0 bases and J by 2 bases, with 9 bases between. Germline V gene data show CDR1 as SGHRS and CDR2 as YFSETQ. The CDR3 runs to 15 residues. The CDR3 region is CASSLGRGAYNEQFF. The CDR3 DNA follows: TGCGCCAGCAGCTTGGGAAGGGGTGCCTACAATGAGCAGTTCTTC.

The CDR3 nucleotides are TGCGCCAGCAGCTTCGCTAGCGGGGTCCAAGGCAATGAGCAGTTCTTC. Protein: CASSFASGVQGNEQFF. This rearrangement joins TRBV5-1 to TRBJ2-1; 9 nucleotides match TRBD2. This CDR3 comprises 16 residues. Germline V gene lookup returns CDR1 SGHRS and CDR2 YFSETQ. The ends lost 2 bases at V and 6 bases at J; junction bases unmatched: 9.

The V and J genes are TRBV19 and TRBJ2-5; 9 positions match TRBD2. J gave up 4 bases and V 3 bases, and 6 bases lay outside the gene matches. The CDR3 extends over 15 amino acids. The germline gives CDR1 LNHDA, CDR2 SQIVND (reference sequence). DNA of the CDR3: TGTGCCAGTAGTATCCGACTAGCGGTGGGAGAGACCCAGTACTTC. Encoded protein: CASSIRLAVGETQYF.

This clonotype was found a few times. The chain combines TRBV11-2 with TRBJ2-5, with D maybe TRBD2 (6 bases). V lost 5 bases and J 5 bases, leaving 18 bases between the germline ends. This CDR3 contains 15 residues. Germline V gene lookup returns CDR1 SGHAT and CDR2 FQNNGV. CDR3 DNA sequence: TGTGCCAGCAGCGACGCTGGGGGGAATGGGGAGACCCAGTACTTC. Translated: CASSDAGGNGETQYF.

Only one count was recorded for this clonotype. The chain links TRBV19 to TRBJ1-1; 7 bases are a match to TRBD1. In germline, CDR1 is LNHDA, CDR2 SQIVND (reference sequence). The CDR3 is 12 residues long. V dropped 8 bases and J dropped 1; count of bases not matched to a gene: 1. CDR3 bases: TGTGCCAGTTACAGGGGGAACACTGAAGCTTTCTTT. It translates to CASYRGNTEAFF.

The chain combines TRBV29-1 with TRBJ1-2; D call uncertain. Germline V lookup: CDR1 SQVTM, CDR2 ANQGSEA. Trimming stripped 1 base from V and 8 bases from J, with 8 bases between. The CDR3 totals 11 residues. This CDR3 is CSVEVLLGYTF. In nucleotides, the CDR3 is TGCAGCGTTGAAGTTTTACTGGGCTACACCTTC.